This TCR beta chain emerged from a study of T cells in Graves' hyperthyroidism and ophthalmopathy. Study findings and constraints: Researchers found most expanded thyroid clonotypes above 0.001 in blood as well.

Comments on this clonotype: The antigen remains undetermined.

Germline V gene data show CDR1 as LNHDA and CDR2 as SQIVND (reference sequence). Unmatched junction bases numbered 9, after V lost 5 bases and J lost 1 base. The CDR3 loop spans 18 amino acids. Patients affected by ophthalmopathy presented a Clinical Activity Score of at least 3, a NOSPECS grade of at least 4, and disease duration below 3 months. Investigators excluded patients with uncontrolled infection, other autoimmune disease, pregnancy or lactation. The diagnostic basis comprised clinical symptoms, serum thyroxine and TRAb, thyroid ultrasound and orbital computed tomography. The TCR beta CDR3 regions underwent amplification using RNA transcripts as the source. An initial round of RT-PCR targeting the TCR CDR3 relied on the HTBI primer set. TCRdb re-called the multiplex PCR reads through MiXCR, storing one row per CDR3 protein. The sample has about 380,000 distinct CDR3 sequences, less than 20% seen once; the top ten hold 35% to 45%.

The chain uses TRBV19 and TRBJ2-6, with 9 nucleotides matching TRBD1. This sequence originates from a man aged 18 to 29 with Graves' ophthalmopathy. What was sequenced was blood. The CDR3 sequence: CASSQTRDRVSGANVLTF. The CDR3 DNA is TGTGCCAGTAGTCAAACCCGGGACAGGGTGTCTGGGGCCAACGTCCTGACTTTC.